This T cell receptor beta chain originates from a study of blood T cells in healthy people across ages. PCR was performed a second time for about 6 to 11 cycles using a sample-barcoded 5' primer and a J-beta primer mix. TCRdb analysed the 5' RACE reads with MiXCR anew, one entry per CDR3 protein. This table holds about 320,000 distinct CDR3 sequences, 25% to 30% found once. Trimming left V 3 bases short and J 11 bases short, with 21 bases between. This CDR3 spans 15 amino acids. The germline CDR1 and CDR2 sequences are SGHDT and YYEEEE. Source material: blood. This TCR came from a woman in her seventies in good health. The chain carries TRBV5-6 and TRBJ2-1, with a weak D call TRBD2 (6 bases). CDR3 in DNA: TGTGCCAGCAGCTCCTCGGGACTCCTTTTTGGGAAGCAGTTCTTC. Translation: CASSSSGLLFGKQFF.